The 32 T cell receptor beta chains below come from one sample, sequenced in a study of beta chain features in type 1 diabetes. Isolated RNA was reverse transcribed in full, so expressed TCRB transcripts were sequenced. Some clones are missing from TCRdb's copy, which holds only in-frame ones; the method was immunoSEQ multiplex PCR. Found here are around 240,000 clones, around 68% of them singletons; the top ten hold 0.053%. The sequencing input was naive CD4+ T cells from blood. These receptors were taken from a man younger than 45 in good health.

The chain is built from TRBV29-1 and TRBJ2-3, with TRBD2 matching over 7 bases. CDR1 and CDR2 from the germline V gene are SQVTM and ANQGSEA. V was pared by 3 bases and J by 2 bases, with 11 bases of the junction left unmatched. This CDR3 comprises 16 residues. The CDR3, as DNA: TGCAGCGTTGAGGTTCTCGCGGGAGTAACCACAGATACGCAGTATTTT. As protein: CSVEVLAGVTTDTQYF.

V and J are TRBV5-4 and TRBJ2-7; D not certain. This CDR3 comprises 14 residues. Germline V CDR1 and CDR2: SGHNT, YYREEE (reference sequence). Trimming took off 5 bases at V and 0 bases at J, with 12 bases between the two ends. The CDR3 is CASSSDIHSYEQYF. In DNA form, the CDR3 reads TGTGCCAGCAGTTCCGACATCCACTCCTACGAGCAGTACTTC.

The rearrangement links TRBV5-4 to TRBJ1-3, with TRBD1 identical over 7 bases. With 4 bases clipped from V and 0 bases from J, the junction kept 7 bases outside the gene matches. Germline lookup yields CDR1 SGHNT and CDR2 YYREEE (reference sequence). The CDR3 length is 16 residues. The CDR3 nucleotides read TGTGCCAGCAGCCCCGGACAGGCCGCCTCTGGAAACACCATATATTTT. Translating it yields CASSPGQAASGNTIYF.

The chain combines TRBV30 with TRBJ2-2; TRBD2 matches 9 bases. The V and J ends lost 5 bases and 7 bases, in that order; junction bases with no gene match: 11. CDR1 is GTSNPN, CDR2 SVGIG, per germline (reference sequence). The CDR3 consists of 15 residues. This CDR3 is CAWRGLARGHGELFF. CDR3 bases: TGTGCCTGGCGAGGACTAGCGAGGGGTCACGGGGAGCTGTTTTTT.

The chain links TRBV10-3 to TRBJ2-7, with a tentative D call TRBD2 (5 bases). Trimming took off 2 bases at V and 6 bases at J, with 14 bases between the two ends. The germline gives CDR1 ENHRY, CDR2 SYGVKD. The CDR3 consists of 14 residues. CDR3 bases: TGTGCCATCAGTGAGCGGGGTACAGCCGGCGAGCAGTACTTC. Residues: CAISERGTAGEQYF.

J is TRBJ1-5 and V is TRBV7-9, with D unclear. Germline CDR1 and CDR2: SEHNR and FQNEAQ (reference sequence). CDR3 length equals 14 residues. Deletions cut 4 bases from V and 3 bases from J, with 10 bases between. The CDR3 DNA reads as TGTGCCAGCAGCTCACCGGGCAACAATCAGCCCCAGCATTTT. This codes for CASSSPGNNQPQHF.

J is TRBJ2-2 and V is TRBV7-2, with D uncertain. The germline V gene encodes CDR1 SGHTA and CDR2 FQGNSA. There are 15 residues in the CDR3. V dropped 1 base and J dropped 5 bases, with 11 bases sitting between them. This CDR3 is CASSLDTRKTGELFF. The CDR3 DNA reads TGTGCCAGCAGCTTAGACACACGGAAGACCGGGGAGCTGTTTTTT.

This rearrangement joins TRBV5-1 to TRBJ2-4, with D possibly being TRBD2 (5 bases). Trimming took 4 bases from V and 8 from J, leaving 10 bases between them. This CDR3 has 12 residues. Per the germline V gene, CDR1 is SGHRS and CDR2 is YFSETQ. The CDR3 loop reads CASSPDLDIQYF. CDR3 coding DNA: TGCGCCAGCAGCCCGGACTTGGACATTCAGTACTTC.

The V gene is TRBV2, the J gene TRBJ2-5; 9 bases agree with TRBD1. Germline V gene lookup returns CDR1 SNHLY and CDR2 FYNNEI. The CDR3 is 14 amino acids. The V and J ends lost 1 base and 6 bases, in that order; junction bases with no gene match: 3. CDR3 region: CASSEGTGVKTQYF. For the CDR3, the DNA is TGTGCCAGCAGTGAAGGGACAGGGGTGAAGACCCAGTACTTC.

This clone was found a few times. The V call is TRBV2, the J call TRBJ2-1, with D unresolved. The CDR3 totals 11 residues. Germline CDR1 SNHLY, CDR2 FYNNEI. Trimming took off 3 bases at V and 8 bases at J, with 5 bases between the two ends. The DNA for the CDR3 is TGTGCCAGCAGTGAGAACCATGAGCAGTTCTTC. It yields the protein CASSENHEQFF.

This clone was picked up a small number of times. The chain is built from TRBV5-1 and TRBJ2-3; D may be TRBD1 (6 bases). CDR1 is SGHRS, CDR2 YFSETQ, per germline. The V gene lost 2 bases and the J gene lost 5 bases, with 15 bases spanning the gap. The CDR3 spans 15 residues. This CDR3 is CASSLGQTQGDTQYF. For the CDR3, the DNA is TGCGCCAGCAGCTTAGGACAGACCCAAGGAGATACGCAGTATTTT.

The J gene is TRBJ2-3, the V gene TRBV5-1, with unresolved D. The germline V and J ends were trimmed by 0 bases and 1 base, with 9 bases remaining between them. Looked up from germline, CDR1 is SGHRS and CDR2 is YFSETQ. The CDR3 runs 15 residues. The CDR3 here is CASSLAVDRTDTQYF. The CDR3 DNA reads TGCGCCAGCAGCTTGGCCGTGGATCGCACAGATACGCAGTATTTT.

The chain recombines TRBV9 with TRBJ2-5, with a tentative D call TRBD1 (6 bases). The germline CDR1 and CDR2 sequences are SGDLS and YYNGEE. The CDR3 runs to 13 residues. V was shortened by 3 bases and J by 5 bases, with 11 bases between the two germline ends. The CDR3 here is CASSAQGLETQYF. In nucleotides, the CDR3 is TGTGCCAGCAGCGCGCAGGGGCTGGAGACCCAGTACTTC.

The chain links TRBV30 to TRBJ1-5, with D hard to call. V gave up 0 bases and J gave up 4 bases, with 13 bases separating them. The CDR3 has 15 amino acids. Germline V gene data show CDR1 as GTSNPN and CDR2 as SVGIG (reference sequence). The DNA for the CDR3 is TGTGCCTGGAGTGTACAAGGAACAATAAATCAGCCCCAGCATTTT. Its translation: CAWSVQGTINQPQHF.

The chain is built from TRBV2 and TRBJ1-4; the D is unclear. V lost 8 bases and J lost 8, with 18 bases in between. Germline V gene data show CDR1 as SNHLY and CDR2 as FYNNEI. CDR3 length equals 14 residues. CDR3: CASSPARIEEKLFF. CDR3 coding DNA: TGTGCCAGCTCCCCAGCGAGAATCGAGGAAAAACTGTTTTTT.

DNA for the CDR3: TGTGCCAGCAGCCGCAGGGGGAACACTGAAGCTTTCTTT. This encodes CASSRRGNTEAFF. This sequence joins TRBV6-5 and TRBJ1-1, with D tentatively TRBD1 (6 bases). V was trimmed by 6 bases and J by 1 base, leaving 9 bases between them. CDR3 length equals 13 residues. CDR1 and CDR2 (germline): MNHEY, SVGAGI.

This clone was observed a handful of times. The junction does not match germline at one end; this may be a read error. V gene TRBV30 combines with J gene TRBJ1-1, with TRBD1 identical over 7 bases. The germline V gene has CDR1 GTSNPN and CDR2 SVGIG (reference sequence). This CDR3 is 11 amino acids long. CDR3 residues: CAYGTASEAFF. For the CDR3, the DNA is TGTGCCTACGGGACAGCCTCTGAGGCTTTCTTT.

The J gene is TRBJ2-6, the V gene TRBV4-3; maybe TRBD1 (6 bases). The germline V and J ends were trimmed by 1 base and 0 bases, with 13 bases remaining between them. Germline V gives CDR1 LGHNA, CDR2 YSLEER. This CDR3 has 18 residues. CDR3 sequence: CASSQAGHQLSGANVLTF. CDR3 nucleotide sequence: TGCGCCAGCAGCCAAGCGGGACATCAGCTCTCTGGGGCCAACGTCCTGACTTTC.

This rearrangement joins TRBV7-9 to TRBJ2-3; D remains unclear. V dropped 5 bases and J dropped 5 bases, with 5 bases sitting between them. Germline V lookup: CDR1 SEHNR, CDR2 FQNEAQ (reference sequence). The CDR3 is 11 residues long. CDR3 bases: TGTGCCAGCAGCCCCCTAGATACGCAGTATTTT. Protein: CASSPLDTQYF. The complete variable domain, with remaining parts taken from reference TRBV7-9 and TRBJ2-3, reads DTGVSQNPRHKITKRGQNVTFRCDPISEHNRLYWYRQTLGQGPEFLTYFQNEAQLEKSRLLSDRFSAERPKGSFSTLEIQRTEQGDSAMYLCASSPLDTQYFGPGTRLTVL.

In its sample, this clone was seen once. The rearrangement links TRBV13 to TRBJ2-3; D is possibly TRBD2 (6 bases). The germline gives CDR1 PRHDT, CDR2 FYEKMQ (reference sequence). This CDR3 is 18 amino acids long. V lost 2 bases and J lost 0, with 18 bases in between. CDR3: CASSLHQTSFPSTDTQYF. CDR3 sequence (DNA): TGTGCCAGCAGCTTACACCAAACTAGCTTCCCTAGCACAGATACGCAGTATTTT.

This sequence joins TRBV9 and TRBJ2-5; the D is unclear. Trimming stripped 0 bases from V and 5 bases from J, with 14 bases between. Per germline, CDR1 SGDLS and CDR2 YYNGEE. The CDR3 covers 15 residues. CDR3 sequence (DNA): TGTGCCAGCAGCGTAGCCCCGGATCCCGGGGAGACCCAGTACTTC. Protein: CASSVAPDPGETQYF.

This chain connects TRBV29-1 to TRBJ2-7; 10 nucleotides line up with TRBD1. This CDR3 has 14 residues. The V and J ends lost 5 bases and 4 bases, in that order; junction bases with no gene match: 8. Germline V gene sequence: CDR1 SQVTM, CDR2 ANQGSEA. The CDR3 DNA reads TGCAGCGTTCGTAAAGGGACAGGGGTTTACGAGCAGTACTTC. Protein: CSVRKGTGVYEQYF.

V usage is TRBV4-3 and J usage is TRBJ2-7; D is unresolved. The germline CDR1 and CDR2 sequences are LGHNA and YSLEER. The CDR3 has 15 amino acids. Trimming removed 0 bases from V and 0 bases from J, with 9 bases in between. The CDR3 DNA sequence: TGCGCCAGCAGCCAAGAGTCCACCTACTCCTACGAGCAGTACTTC. Translating it yields CASSQESTYSYEQYF.

The CDR3 DNA sequence: TGTGCCAGCTCACCTGTGACGAACTCCTACGAGCAGTACTTC. Its protein is CASSPVTNSYEQYF. This chain connects TRBV18 to TRBJ2-7, with D uncertain. Germline V gives CDR1 KGHSH, CDR2 LQKENI. V was cut by 3 bases and J by 0 bases, with 9 bases left in between. This CDR3 is built from 14 residues.

V usage is TRBV7-2 and J usage is TRBJ2-6; D is perhaps TRBD2 (6 bases). This CDR3 comprises 16 residues. Germline CDR1 is SGHTA and CDR2 is FQGNSA. V gave up 4 bases and J gave up 2 bases, with 12 bases separating them. DNA for the CDR3: TGTGCCAGCAGCTCAGAGAGGAGGGCTGGGGCCAACGTCCTGACTTTC. Amino acids: CASSSERRAGANVLTF.

V is TRBV11-2 and J is TRBJ2-7; 8 nucleotides align to TRBD2. V dropped 7 bases and J dropped 0; count of bases not matched to a gene: 5. Germline V gene data show CDR1 as SGHAT and CDR2 as FQNNGV. The CDR3 is 14 residues long. The CDR3 here is CASTNSGGSYEQYF. The CDR3 DNA reads TGTGCCAGCACCAACAGCGGGGGCTCCTACGAGCAGTACTTC.

In its sample, this clone was seen once. The identical CDR3 is also encoded by other nucleotide sequences in the sample. The rearrangement links TRBV29-1 to TRBJ1-1; no definite D call. The CDR3 consists of 14 residues. Germline V lookup: CDR1 SQVTM, CDR2 ANQGSEA. Trimming pared 0 bases from V and 0 bases from J, leaving 8 bases between. The CDR3 sequence: CSVEDLGMNTEAFF. In nucleotides, the CDR3 is TGCAGCGTTGAAGATCTAGGGATGAACACTGAAGCTTTCTTT. Together with reference TRBV29-1 and TRBJ1-1, the CDR3 gives the full variable domain: SAVISQKPSRDICQRGTSLTIQCQVDSQVTMMFWYRQQPGQSLTLIATANQGSEATYESGFVIDKFPISRPNLTFSTLTVSNMSPEDSSIYLCSVEDLGMNTEAFFGQGTRLTVV.

The chain joins TRBV6-5 to TRBJ2-5, with D perhaps matching TRBD1 (5 bases). Deletions cut 7 bases from V and 5 bases from J, with 14 bases between. CDR1 and CDR2 from the germline V gene are MNHEY and SVGAGI. The CDR3 contains 13 residues. The CDR3: CASNPKGRETQYF. The CDR3 nucleotides are TGTGCCAGCAACCCAAAGGGGCGCGAGACCCAGTACTTC.

The chain combines TRBV7-9 with TRBJ2-7; 8 bases line up with TRBD1. The CDR3 loop spans 17 amino acids. The V segment lost 4 bases and the J segment 4 bases; nucleotides outside the gene matches: 15. The germline CDR1 and CDR2 sequences are SEHNR and FQNEAQ (reference sequence). In DNA, the CDR3 is TGTGCCAGCAGCTCTCAGGGTCGGCAGGGGGCTTTATACGAGCAGTACTTC. It encodes CASSSQGRQGALYEQYF.

CDR3 DNA: TGTGCCAGCAGCCCAAGGGGACAGTCGAACACTGAAGCTTTCTTT. Its translation: CASSPRGQSNTEAFF. This chain links TRBV7-2 with TRBJ1-1, with TRBD1 matching over 7 bases. Trimming at V came to 5 bases and at J to 1 base, leaving 7 bases not matched to a gene. The germline CDR1 and CDR2 sequences are SGHTA and FQGNSA. This CDR3 has 15 residues.

The chain links TRBV15 to TRBJ1-6, with D unresolved. V was cut by 6 bases and J by 9 bases, with 12 bases left in between. Germline values: CDR1 LNHNV, CDR2 YYDKDF (reference sequence). The CDR3 is 13 amino acids. CDR3 DNA sequence: TGTGCCACCAGTAGGGAGAGGAGTTCACCCCTCCACTTT. Protein sequence: CATSRERSSPLHF.

This clone has a handful of counts. Other DNA variants within this sample encode the same CDR3. The gene calls are TRBV7-2 and TRBJ2-5; TRBD2 matches at 12 bases. Germline values: CDR1 SGHTA, CDR2 FQGNSA. After removal of 1 base from V and 2 bases from J, the junction contained 2 bases not matched to a gene. The CDR3 consists of 16 residues. The CDR3 region has the DNA TGTGCCAGCAGCTTAGGCCTAGCGGGAGGGCAAGAGACCCAGTACTTC. Translation: CASSLGLAGGQETQYF.